This TCR beta chain was identified in a study of lung T cells in sarcoidosis with Löfgren's syndrome. Study overall: Repertoire analyses centered on Löfgren's syndrome patients. Study outcomes and limitations: Shared TRAV12-1 and TRBV2 CDR3 motifs across Löfgren's syndrome patients reportedly suggested public CD4+ TCRs. These T cells were suggested, not shown, to recognize a putative antigen.

Trimming removed 3 bases at V and 6 bases at J, with 3 bases between. Germline-derived CDR1 and CDR2 are SGHTA and FQGNSA. The CDR3 contains 11 residues. Each CDR3 protein gets one entry after TCRdb re-called the reads with MiXCR. The table has 58,000 or so distinct CDR3 sequences, 21% seen once. This clonotype appeared many times. Its matching antigen is unknown. The sample taken for sequencing was CD4+ T cells from PBMCs. This clonotype was sampled from a human donor with sarcoidosis (Löfgren's syndrome or another form), or a control subject (not recorded which). This sequence joins TRBV7-2 and TRBJ2-1, with D unclear. CDR3 sequence reads: CASSLSNEQFF. The CDR3 DNA follows: TGTGCCAGCAGCTTGAGCAATGAGCAGTTCTTC.